One and the same sample provided the 24 T cell receptor beta chains below, sequenced in a study of shared clonotypes between healthy human individuals. Generated by immunoSEQ multiplex PCR, the TCRdb table keeps only in-frame clones and is missing some. The sample shows millions of clones, roughly 95% of them seen only once. The specimen sequenced was naive CD4+ T cells sorted from blood. Subset meaning: CD45RA+ positively selected. These receptors were obtained from a man aged 18 to 29 in good health.

The CDR3 here is CASSFLAGDVTGELFF. The CDR3 DNA follows: TGTGCCAGCAGCTTTTTAGCGGGAGATGTCACCGGGGAGCTGTTTTTT. This chain joins TRBV11-3 and TRBJ2-2, with 9 bases identical to TRBD2. The CDR3 has 16 residues. The ends lost 3 bases at V and 4 bases at J; junction bases unmatched: 6. In germline, CDR1 is SGHNT, CDR2 YENEEA.

The chain joins TRBV5-4 to TRBJ2-7; the D is unclear. The germline V and J ends were trimmed by 0 bases and 5 bases, with 15 bases remaining between them. The germline V gene encodes CDR1 SGHNT and CDR2 YYREEE (reference sequence). CDR3 length: 15 residues. The CDR3 spells CASSLVAAPTHEQYF. CDR3 DNA sequence: TGTGCCAGCAGCTTGGTTGCGGCACCAACTCACGAGCAGTACTTC.

The genes are TRBV6-5 and TRBJ1-2; D perhaps matches TRBD1 (6 bases). Germline V gene data show CDR1 as MNHEY and CDR2 as SVGAGI. V lost 5 bases and J 5 bases, leaving 15 bases between the germline ends. The CDR3 has 14 residues. CDR3 amino acids: CASSALGGLYGYTF. DNA for the CDR3: TGTGCCAGCAGTGCGCTCGGGGGGCTTTATGGCTACACCTTC.

This rearrangement joins TRBV7-2 to TRBJ1-2; 7 bases align to TRBD1. In germline, CDR1 is SGHTA, CDR2 FQGNSA. CDR3 size: 13 residues. V lost 5 bases and J lost 4; bases outside the gene matches: 4. Here the CDR3 DNA reads TGTGCCAGCAGCAGACAGGGTGGCTATGGCTACACCTTC. Residues: CASSRQGGYGYTF. The full variable domain, completed using reference TRBV7-2 and TRBJ1-2, is GAGVSQSPSNKVTEKGKDVELRCDPISGHTALYWYRQSLGQGLEFLIYFQGNSAPDKSGLPSDRFSAERTGGSVSTLTIQRTQQEDSAVYLCASSRQGGYGYTFGSGTRLTVV.

The rearrangement uses TRBV28 and TRBJ2-7; D is possibly TRBD1 (5 bases). Trimming left V 2 bases short and J 3 bases short, with 11 bases between. Germline lookup yields CDR1 MDHEN and CDR2 SYDVKM. The CDR3 extends over 14 amino acids. This CDR3 reads CASSLVDTDYEQYF. As DNA, the CDR3 is TGTGCCAGCAGTTTAGTGGACACTGACTACGAGCAGTACTTC.

The rearrangement links TRBV2 to TRBJ1-2; the match to TRBD1 covers 8 bases. Per germline, CDR1 SNHLY and CDR2 FYNNEI. The CDR3 is 17 amino acids. V shed 6 bases, J shed 4 bases, and the junction held 16 bases outside the gene matches. The CDR3 DNA reads TGTGCCAGCAGCACACCCGGCAGCAGGGGGCAGGGCTATGGCTACACCTTC. As protein: CASSTPGSRGQGYGYTF.

There are a few counts of this clone. The DNA of the CDR3 is TGTGCCAGCAGTGATTGGCAGGGGGCAATGAACACTGAAGCTTTCTTT. It encodes CASSDWQGAMNTEAFF. The chain links TRBV2 to TRBJ1-1; 8 bases line up with TRBD1. The CDR3 covers 16 residues. The J segment lost 0 bases and the V segment lost 3 bases, leaving 6 bases of the junction unmatched. Germline lookup yields CDR1 SNHLY and CDR2 FYNNEI.

The table lists this clone with a count of one. The V gene is TRBV28, the J gene TRBJ1-1; maybe TRBD1 (5 bases). The CDR3 is 16 residues long. Germline V gene data show CDR1 as MDHEN and CDR2 as SYDVKM. Between the trimmed V and J ends, which lost 3 bases and 3 bases, there was a span of 17 bases. DNA of the CDR3: TGTGCCAGCAGTTTTTCGAGAGGGGAGAGAGACACTGAAGCTTTCTTT. Translating it yields CASSFSRGERDTEAFF.

The chain is built from TRBV18 and TRBJ2-2, with 8 bases aligning to TRBD2. This CDR3 region has 16 residues. Trimming took 3 bases from V and 3 from J; bases not matched to a gene: 6. Germline V lookup: CDR1 KGHSH, CDR2 LQKENI. The CDR3 DNA sequence: TGTGCCAGCTCACCGTTTCGAGCGGGGGACACCGGGGAGCTGTTTTTT. Protein: CASSPFRAGDTGELFF.

This clone came up once. The rearrangement joins TRBV13 to TRBJ2-2; D may be TRBD1 (5 bases). Germline CDR1 and CDR2: PRHDT and FYEKMQ (reference sequence). The CDR3 loop spans 15 amino acids. The ends were cut back, 8 bases at V and 0 bases at J, with 13 bases in the middle. As DNA, the CDR3 is TGTGCCAGCGTTCACAGGAATTCGAACACCGGGGAGCTGTTTTTT. Amino acid sequence: CASVHRNSNTGELFF. Based on the CDR3 plus reference TRBV13 and TRBJ2-2, the full variable domain is AAGVIQSPRHLIKEKRETATLKCYPIPRHDTVYWYQQGPGQDPQFLISFYEKMQSDKGSIPDRFSAQQFSDYHSELNMSSLELGDSALYFCASVHRNSNTGELFFGEGSRLTVL.

This chain joins TRBV5-1 and TRBJ1-4; D remains unclear. CDR3 length: 17 residues. Germline CDR1 reads SGHRS; CDR2 reads YFSETQ. V lost 4 bases to trimming and J lost 4 bases, with 20 bases between them. CDR3 nucleotides: TGCGCCAGCAGCCCAGGAAGGCCGGGATGGAGTAATGAAAAACTGTTTTTT. Its translation is CASSPGRPGWSNEKLFF.

The rearrangement joins TRBV7-8 to TRBJ1-2; TRBD1 matches at 10 bases. Trimming at V came to 3 bases and at J to 4 bases, leaving 8 bases not matched to a gene. Germline CDR1 is SGHVS and CDR2 is FQNEAQ. The length of the CDR3 is 16 residues. CDR3 sequence (DNA): TGTGCCAGCAGCTTTTCAGACAGGGGGCCGGGCTATGGCTACACCTTC. Amino acids: CASSFSDRGPGYGYTF.

This clone appeared a single time. The V call is TRBV7-2, the J call TRBJ1-3; D gene ambiguous. CDR1 is SGHTA and CDR2 is FQGNSA in the germline V gene. This CDR3 is 16 amino acids long. Trimming stripped 1 base from V and 0 bases from J, with 10 bases between. As DNA, the CDR3 is TGTGCCAGCAGCTTAGGTCGGAGCCTCTCTGGAAACACCATATATTTT. Translation: CASSLGRSLSGNTIYF. The whole variable domain, filled in from reference TRBV7-2 and TRBJ1-3, reads GAGVSQSPSNKVTEKGKDVELRCDPISGHTALYWYRQSLGQGLEFLIYFQGNSAPDKSGLPSDRFSAERTGGSVSTLTIQRTQQEDSAVYLCASSLGRSLSGNTIYFGEGSWLTVV.

The chain uses TRBV7-2 and TRBJ2-7; D is undetermined. Trimming cost V 1 base and J 3 bases, with 10 bases left between them. Germline V lookup: CDR1 SGHTA, CDR2 FQGNSA. CDR3 length equals 14 residues. CDR3 residues: CASSLDQTIYEQYF. CDR3 coding DNA: TGTGCCAGCAGCTTAGATCAGACCATCTACGAGCAGTACTTC. Full variable domain (missing parts from reference TRBV7-2 and TRBJ2-7): GAGVSQSPSNKVTEKGKDVELRCDPISGHTALYWYRQSLGQGLEFLIYFQGNSAPDKSGLPSDRFSAERTGGSVSTLTIQRTQQEDSAVYLCASSLDQTIYEQYFGPGTRLTVT.

The chain carries TRBV7-2 and TRBJ1-5, with 12 bases identical to TRBD1. The length of the CDR3 is 16 residues. V lost 3 bases and J lost 6; bases outside the gene matches: 6. Germline CDR1 is SGHTA and CDR2 is FQGNSA. CDR3 nucleotides: TGTGCCAGCAGCTTCCGGGACAGGGGGCCTTTTCAGCCCCAGCATTTT. As protein: CASSFRDRGPFQPQHF. The full variable domain, with the rest looked up from reference TRBV7-2 and TRBJ1-5, is GAGVSQSPSNKVTEKGKDVELRCDPISGHTALYWYRQSLGQGLEFLIYFQGNSAPDKSGLPSDRFSAERTGGSVSTLTIQRTQQEDSAVYLCASSFRDRGPFQPQHFGDGTRLSIL.

The genes are TRBV6-5 and TRBJ1-2; D is possibly TRBD1 (5 bases). CDR1 and CDR2 from the germline V gene are MNHEY and SVGAGI. The CDR3 totals 14 residues. V gave up 2 bases and J gave up 7 bases, with 14 bases separating them. The CDR3 protein is CASSYGREASGYTF. In DNA form, the CDR3 reads TGTGCCAGCAGTTACGGCAGGGAAGCCTCTGGCTACACCTTC.

This clone appeared a single time. The rearrangement links TRBV4-3 to TRBJ2-7, with D unresolved. The V gene lost 4 bases and the J gene lost 0 bases, with 10 bases spanning the gap. This CDR3 has 14 amino acids. Looked up from germline, CDR1 is LGHNA and CDR2 is YSLEER. The CDR3 region is CASSLGLHSYEQYF. In DNA form, the CDR3 reads TGCGCCAGCAGCCTAGGGCTCCACTCCTACGAGCAGTACTTC.

J is TRBJ1-3 and V is TRBV5-4, with D unclear. The CDR3 covers 14 residues. Germline CDR1 SGHNT, CDR2 YYREEE (reference sequence). Trimming pared 4 bases from V and 1 base from J, leaving 9 bases between. CDR3 in amino acids: CASSDPGSGNTIYF. The CDR3 bases are TGTGCCAGCAGCGACCCGGGGTCTGGAAACACCATATATTTT.

The chain employs TRBV5-1 and TRBJ2-1, with a tentative D call TRBD2 (5 bases). The V gene's germline CDR1 is SGHRS and CDR2 YFSETQ. Deletions cut 2 bases from V and 0 bases from J, with 15 bases between. The CDR3 runs 17 residues. The CDR3 DNA sequence: TGCGCCAGCAGCTTACCCAGCGGACCGAGCTCCTACAATGAGCAGTTCTTC. It translates to CASSLPSGPSSYNEQFF.

The chain employs TRBV28 and TRBJ1-2, with D unclear. Germline lookup yields CDR1 MDHEN and CDR2 SYDVKM. This CDR3 has 12 residues. Trimming left V 2 bases short and J 8 bases short, with 9 bases between. CDR3 in DNA: TGTGCCAGCAGTTTAGGTGAGCCAGGCTACACCTTC. This translates into CASSLGEPGYTF.

CDR3 amino acids: CASSLAGTSAGELFF. Here the CDR3 DNA reads TGTGCCAGCAGCTTAGCCGGGACAAGCGCCGGGGAGCTGTTTTTT. The genes are TRBV11-2 and TRBJ2-2; weak D call: TRBD1 (6 bases). CDR3 length: 15 amino acids. Germline V gives CDR1 SGHAT, CDR2 FQNNGV. The V end was cut by 1 base, the J end by 6 bases, with 12 bases between.

This chain connects TRBV28 to TRBJ1-6, with 7 bases matching TRBD1. Per the germline V gene, CDR1 is MDHEN and CDR2 is SYDVKM. This CDR3 has 13 residues. V lost 1 base, J lost 9 bases, and 0 bases stayed unmatched. The CDR3 is CASSLSGGSPLHF. CDR3 coding DNA: TGTGCCAGCAGTTTATCAGGGGGTTCACCCCTCCACTTT. Complete variable domain (other parts from reference TRBV28 and TRBJ1-6): DVKVTQSSRYLVKRTGEKVFLECVQDMDHENMFWYRQDPGLGLRLIYFSYDVKMKEKGDIPEGYSVSREKKERFSLILESASTNQTSMYLCASSLSGGSPLHFGNGTRLTVT.

This clone was counted between two and nine times. The CDR3 nucleotides read TGCGCCAGCACCCTGCTTAGCGGGAGTTCTGGTAATGAGCAGTTCTTC. This sequence encodes CASTLLSGSSGNEQFF. The chain couples TRBV5-1 to TRBJ2-1; 9 bases are a match to TRBD2. The V and J ends lost 6 bases and 7 bases, in that order; junction bases with no gene match: 14. The germline gives CDR1 SGHRS, CDR2 YFSETQ. CDR3 length: 16 residues.

The chain has TRBV7-9 and TRBJ2-6; D is ambiguous. Germline CDR1 is SEHNR and CDR2 is FQNEAQ (reference sequence). The CDR3 sequence is 16 residues long. The V and J ends lost 5 bases and 0 bases respectively, with 11 bases between them. The CDR3 loop is CASSPYGYSGANVLTF. CDR3 in DNA: TGTGCCAGCAGCCCCTACGGATACTCTGGGGCCAACGTCCTGACTTTC.